This T cell receptor (beta chain) was recorded in a study of post-analysis software for immune sequencing data. This clonotype was seen more than once but under ten times. Antigen specificity is unknown. The library was made from cDNA and included unique molecular identifiers. One entry per CDR3 protein results from TCRdb running MiXCR on the PCR reads. The sample shows 650,000 to 850,000 distinct CDR3 sequences, roughly half of them seen only once. The CDR3 spans 13 residues. General study results and limits: Patients used about 5 TRBV segments, including TRBV5-6, TRBV5-1 and TRBV20-1, more often than controls.

Sequencing was performed on blood. The chain links TRBV12-3 or TRBV12-4 to TRBJ2-4; D may be TRBD1 (6 bases). The J call is in doubt because the DNA end fits TRBJ2-7 better. This TCR derives from a girl aged 5-17 years with multiple sclerosis. The CDR3, as DNA: TGTGCCAGCAGTTTACGGGAAGGGGGCGAGCAGTACTTC. This encodes CASSLREGGEQYF.